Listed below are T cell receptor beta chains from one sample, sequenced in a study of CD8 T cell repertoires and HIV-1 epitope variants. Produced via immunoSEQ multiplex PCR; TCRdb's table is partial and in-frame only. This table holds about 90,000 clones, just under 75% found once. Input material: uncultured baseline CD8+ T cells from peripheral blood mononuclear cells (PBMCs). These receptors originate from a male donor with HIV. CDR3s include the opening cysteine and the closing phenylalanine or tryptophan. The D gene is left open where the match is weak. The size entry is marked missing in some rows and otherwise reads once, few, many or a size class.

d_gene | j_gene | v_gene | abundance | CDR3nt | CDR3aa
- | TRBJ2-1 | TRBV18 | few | TGTGCCAGCTCACCAGGGGCCCCTAGCTCCTACAATGAGCAGTTCTTC | CASSPGAPSSYNEQFF
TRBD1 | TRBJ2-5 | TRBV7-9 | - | TGTGCCAGCAGCTTAGAGGACAGGGGCGAGACCCAGTACTTC | CASSLEDRGETQYF
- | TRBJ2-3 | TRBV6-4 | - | TGTGCCAGCAGCCCGGTGGGGCAAGATACGCAGTATTTT | CASSPVGQDTQYF
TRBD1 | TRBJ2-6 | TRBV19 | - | TGTGCCAGTCTCCCCGGGACAGGGACTGGGGCCAACGTCCTGACTTTC | CASLPGTGTGANVLTF
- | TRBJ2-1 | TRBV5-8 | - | TGTGCCAGCAGCTTGGGGGCGCGGATCTACAATGAGCAGTTCTTC | CASSLGARIYNEQFF
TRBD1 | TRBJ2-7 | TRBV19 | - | TGTGCCAGTCGAGGGACAGGGGGTGCCTACGAGCAGTACTTC | CASRGTGGAYEQYF
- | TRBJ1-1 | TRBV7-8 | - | TGTGCCAGCAGCTTAGCGGGAAAGGGAGAAGCTTTCTTT | CASSLAGKGEAFF
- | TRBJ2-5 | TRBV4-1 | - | TGCGCCAGCAGCCAAGAACGTTCTGCTGGAGAGACCCAGTACTTC | CASSQERSAGETQYF
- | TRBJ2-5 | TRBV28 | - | TGTGCCAGCAGTTTACCTCAAGAGACCCAGTACTTC | CASSLPQETQYF
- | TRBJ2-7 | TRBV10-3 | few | TGTGCCATCAGTGATCTCGCGGGACAGAGCTACGAGCAGTACTTC | CAISDLAGQSYEQYF
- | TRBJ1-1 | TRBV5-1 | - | TGCGCCAGCAGCAGGGGTTCGGCCGCTGAAGCTTTCTTT | CASSRGSAAEAFF
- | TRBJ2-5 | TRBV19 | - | TGTGCCAGTAGTACCCTCAGCGGGTACGGAGAGACCCAGTACTTC | CASSTLSGYGETQYF
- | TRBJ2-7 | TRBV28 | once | TGTGCCACCTTTCCCGGGACAAACTACGAGCAGTACTTC | CATFPGTNYEQYF
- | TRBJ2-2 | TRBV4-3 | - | TGCGCCAGCAGCCAAGAGCGGAACACCGGGGAGCTGTTTTTT | CASSQERNTGELFF
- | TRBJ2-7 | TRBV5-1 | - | TGCGCCAGCAGCTTGGAATCTGCTTACGAGCAGTACTTC | CASSLESAYEQYF
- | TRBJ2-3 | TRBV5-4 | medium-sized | TGTGCCAGCAGCTTGTCGGCGGGGGCACCAGATACGCAGTATTTT | CASSLSAGAPDTQYF
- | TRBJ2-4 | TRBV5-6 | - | TGTGCCAGCAACCGGTGGAGGCCTAATCTAGCCAAAAACATTCAGTACTTC | CASNRWRPNLAKNIQYF
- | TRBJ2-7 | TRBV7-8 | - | TGTGCCAGCAGCCCAGGGGCGGACGGGTCGGGCGAGCAGTACTTC | CASSPGADGSGEQYF
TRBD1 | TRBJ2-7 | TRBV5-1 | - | TGCGCCAGCAGCTTGGACCGTTCAACGGACAGGAGGAGCTCCTACGAGCAGTACTTC | CASSLDRSTDRRSSYEQYF
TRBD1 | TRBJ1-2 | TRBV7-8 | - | TGTGCCAGCAGCCCCAACGACAGGGCCTCTGGCTACACCTTC | CASSPNDRASGYTF
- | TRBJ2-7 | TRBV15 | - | TGTGCCACCAGTGGCTCCGGGAACCCCTGGGAGCAGTACTTC | CATSGSGNPWEQYF
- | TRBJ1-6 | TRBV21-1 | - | TGTGCCAGCAGCAAAGTCCGGGACAGGGATTCACCCCTCCACTTT | CASSKVRDRDSPLHF
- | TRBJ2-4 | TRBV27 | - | TGTGCCAACCGGGCGTGTAGCGTAGCCAAAAACATTCAGTACTTC | CANRACSVAKNIQYF
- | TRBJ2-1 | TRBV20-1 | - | TGCAGTGCCATACTTAATAATGAGCAGTTCTTC | CSAILNNEQFF
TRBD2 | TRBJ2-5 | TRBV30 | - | TGTGCCTGGAGACCGTCGGGACTAGCTGGGACCCAGTACTTC | CAWRPSGLAGTQYF
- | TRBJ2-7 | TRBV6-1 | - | TGTGCCAGCAGTGAAGTCGCATGGGGCGAGCAGTACTTC | CASSEVAWGEQYF
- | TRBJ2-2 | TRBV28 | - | TGTGCCAGCAGTTTAGGCGGGGCAGGGGCAGGTACCGGGGAGCTGTTTTTT | CASSLGGAGAGTGELFF
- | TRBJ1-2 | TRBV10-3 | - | TGTGCCATCAGTGAGTCTGAATCGGGCTACACCTTC | CAISESESGYTF
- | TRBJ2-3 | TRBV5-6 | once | TGTGCCAGCAGCTTGGTAGCGCCAGAGACAGATACGCAGTATTTT | CASSLVAPETDTQYF
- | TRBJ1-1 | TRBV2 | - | TGTGCCAGCAGGGGTATGGTTGAGCACACTGAAGCTTTCTTT | CASRGMVEHTEAFF
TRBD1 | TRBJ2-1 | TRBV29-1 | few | TGCAGCGCCAGGGGGCGGGATGAGCAGTTCTTC | CSARGRDEQFF
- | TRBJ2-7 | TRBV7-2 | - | TGTGCCAGCAGCTTAGGACCGAAACCCTACGAGCAGTACTTC | CASSLGPKPYEQYF
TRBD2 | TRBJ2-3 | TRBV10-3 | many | TGTGCCATCAGTGATCTCTTTAGCGGGAGGGAAGAATCCACAGATACGCAGTATTTT | CAISDLFSGREESTDTQYF
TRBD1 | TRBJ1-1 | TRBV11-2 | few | TGTGCCAGCAGCCCTAGGACGGACAGGGAGAACACTGAAGCTTTCTTT | CASSPRTDRENTEAFF
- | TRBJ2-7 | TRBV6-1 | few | TGTGCCAGCAGTGTTAGCATTACCTACGAGCAGTACTTC | CASSVSITYEQYF
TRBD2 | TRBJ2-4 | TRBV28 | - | TGTGCCAGCAGCCCTAGCGGGGGGGCCAAAAACATTCAGTACTTC | CASSPSGGAKNIQYF
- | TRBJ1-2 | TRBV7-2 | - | TGTGCCAGCAGCTGGATCTATGGCTACACCTTC | CASSWIYGYTF
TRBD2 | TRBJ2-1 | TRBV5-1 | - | TGCGCCAGCAGCCCCCGCTTCTTAGCGGGGGGCGACAATGAGCAGTTCTTC | CASSPRFLAGGDNEQFF
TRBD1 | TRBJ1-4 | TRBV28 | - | TGTGCCAGCGGACGGGACAGGGGTGAAAAACTGTTTTTT | CASGRDRGEKLFF
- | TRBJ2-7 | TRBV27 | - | TGTGCCAGCAGTTTTCAACAGGGAGTCCAGCAGTACTTC | CASSFQQGVQQYF
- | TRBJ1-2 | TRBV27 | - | TGTGCCAGCGGATCGGGACACTTGGATGGCTACACCTTC | CASGSGHLDGYTF
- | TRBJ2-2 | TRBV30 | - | TGTGCCTGGACCACAGGGTCGAACACCGGGGAGCTGTTTTTT | CAWTTGSNTGELFF
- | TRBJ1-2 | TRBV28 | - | TGTGCCAGCACCGAACGGTCCCATGGCTACACCTTC | CASTERSHGYTF
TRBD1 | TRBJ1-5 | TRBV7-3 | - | TGTGCCAGCAGCCAGGCGACAGACAGGGGGGAGCAGCCCCAGCATTTT | CASSQATDRGEQPQHF
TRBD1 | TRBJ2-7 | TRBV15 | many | TGTGCCACCAGCGATGGGACAGGTGGCATTGGCGAGCAGTACTTC | CATSDGTGGIGEQYF
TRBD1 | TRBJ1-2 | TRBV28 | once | TGTGCCAGCAGTTTCACCGGGACAGGAAAAAACTATGGCTACACCTTC | CASSFTGTGKNYGYTF
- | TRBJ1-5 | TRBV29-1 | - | TGCAGCGTTGGTGCGGGAAGCAATCAGCCCCAGCATTTT | CSVGAGSNQPQHF
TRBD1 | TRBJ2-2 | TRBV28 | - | TGTGCCAGCAGTTTACAGGGGGCGTACACCGGGGAGCTGTTTTTT | CASSLQGAYTGELFF
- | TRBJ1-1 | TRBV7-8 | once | TGTGCCAGCAGCTTAGCGTCGGCAAGGAACACTGAAGCTTTCTTT | CASSLASARNTEAFF
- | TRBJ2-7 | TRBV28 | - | TGTGCCAGCAGCATCGACAGCTCCTACGAGCAGTACTTC | CASSIDSSYEQYF
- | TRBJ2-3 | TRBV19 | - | TGTGCCAGTAGTATAACGAGGCAGGGGTCAGATACGCAGTATTTT | CASSITRQGSDTQYF
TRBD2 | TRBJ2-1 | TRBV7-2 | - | TGTGCCAGCACCCCCGGACTAGCGGGGTACAATGAGCAGTTCTTC | CASTPGLAGYNEQFF
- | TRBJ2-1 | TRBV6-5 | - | TGTGCCAGCAGTTATCTGCGGGAAGATGAGCAGTTCTTC | CASSYLREDEQFF
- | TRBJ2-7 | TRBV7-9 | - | TGTGCCAGCAGCTTGAGCTCCTACGAGCAGTACTTC | CASSLSSYEQYF
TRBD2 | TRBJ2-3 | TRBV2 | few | TGTGCCAGCAGTGAGTTAGGGACTAGAAAAGATACGCAGTATTTT | CASSELGTRKDTQYF
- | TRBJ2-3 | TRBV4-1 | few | TGCGCCAGCAGCCAAGATCGCGGGGGCACAGATACGCAGTATTTT | CASSQDRGGTDTQYF
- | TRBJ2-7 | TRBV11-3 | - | TGTGCCAGCAGCTCTGGAGGGGGTAGGGCCTACGAGCAGTACTTC | CASSSGGGRAYEQYF
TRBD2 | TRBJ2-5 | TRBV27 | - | TGTGCCAGCAGTCCCCGAGGACTAGCGGACCGAGGCGCCCGAGAGACCCAGTACTTC | CASSPRGLADRGARETQYF
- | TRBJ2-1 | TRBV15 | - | TGTGCCACCAGCAGAGATCCTCAGGGGGGGGATGAGCAGTTCTTC | CATSRDPQGGDEQFF